This TCR beta chain was recovered during a study of blood T cell repertoires in COVID-19. Study context: Sample material is recorded as cDNA or gDNA derived from T cells, B-cell-depleted T cells, or PBMCs.

CDR3 length: 17 residues. Germline CDR1 reads MNHEY; CDR2 reads SVGEGT. The junction had 12 bases not matched to a gene; V was cut back by 0 bases and J by 4 bases. Per the authors' pipeline: Estimated nucleated cell counts came from reference gene primer amplification. Libraries were prepared by immunoSEQ multiplex PCR; TCRdb keeps only in-frame clonotypes and omits some of them. V, J and clone size were drawn from that table, and D and trimming were deduced from the DNA. This table holds 150,000 to 200,000 clones, around 80% found once. Sequenced input: peripheral blood. The rearrangement joins TRBV6-2 or TRBV6-3 to TRBJ2-7, with 7 bases aligning to TRBD1. The source is a man between 60 and 70 years old with acute or convalescent COVID-19. This CDR3 is CASSYSPHTATGYEQYF. The DNA of the CDR3 is TGTGCCAGCAGTTACTCTCCCCACACAGCGACAGGGTACGAGCAGTACTTC.